This TCR beta chain emerged from a study of CD8 T cells in Susac syndrome. On the study more broadly: Blood was drawn from Susac syndrome patients while they were therapy-naive, on corticosteroids, or on intravenous immunoglobulin alone. The study, taken as a whole, reports: Susac-specific public clones found in total CD8+ repertoires numbered some 17, and those in CD8+ TEMRA repertoires numbered several. It was in TEMRA cells and active patients that Susac CD8+ clonal expansion peaked.

The CDR3 extends over 13 amino acids. From germline, CDR1 is KGHSH and CDR2 LQKENI. The authors sequenced TCR beta from blood CD8+ and CD4+ T cells. On this clonotype: The target antigen is unknown. An end of the junction does not agree with germline; a read error may underlie this.

An amount of RNA that ranged from roughly 0.45 to 1 ug was reverse transcribed with random hexamers. TCRdb fed the immunoSEQ multiplex PCR reads into MiXCR, producing one record per CDR3 protein. The sample comprises some 97,000 distinct CDR3 sequences, approximately 95% of which are singletons, and roughly 0.29% rests with the top ten. The rearrangement joins TRBV18 to TRBJ2-5; D uncertain. The clonotype was recovered from a human donor with Susac syndrome. Input material: CD8+ T cells from PBMCs. CDR3 amino acids: CASSPTEQVTQYF. DNA of the CDR3: TGTGCCAGCTCACCGACCGAGCAAGTGACCCAGTACTTC.